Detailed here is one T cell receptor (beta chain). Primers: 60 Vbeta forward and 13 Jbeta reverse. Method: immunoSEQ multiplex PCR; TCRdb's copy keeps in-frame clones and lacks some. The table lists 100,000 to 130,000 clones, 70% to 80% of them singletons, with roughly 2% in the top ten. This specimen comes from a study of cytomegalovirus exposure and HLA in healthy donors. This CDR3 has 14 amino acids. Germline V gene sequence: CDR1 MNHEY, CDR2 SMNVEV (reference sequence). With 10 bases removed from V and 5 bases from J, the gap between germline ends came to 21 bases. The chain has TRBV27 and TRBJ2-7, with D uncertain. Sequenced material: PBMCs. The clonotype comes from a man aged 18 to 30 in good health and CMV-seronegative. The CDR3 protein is CATRGGRNVNEQYF. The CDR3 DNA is TGTGCCACCCGCGGCGGCCGCAATGTCAACGAGCAGTACTTC.